The 6 T cell receptor beta chains below were found in one sample sequenced in a study of T-cell reconstitution after alpha-beta-depleted transplantation in children. Preparation of the TCRbeta library used unique molecular identifiers. One entry per CDR3 protein results from TCRdb running MiXCR on the PCR reads. The sample holds some 100,000 distinct CDR3 sequences, 20% to 30% seen once. This specimen consisted of PBMCs, obtained before TCRalphabeta/CD19-depleted stem cell transplant. The receptors stem from a boy aged 2 to 9 with acute lymphoblastic leukemia, due to receive a stem cell transplant.

This clonotype was found a few times. The chain has TRBV29-1 and TRBJ2-5; 11 bases agree with TRBD2. The length of the CDR3 is 18 residues. Germline CDR1 SQVTM, CDR2 ANQGSEA. V gave up 1 base and J gave up 5 bases; unmatched junction bases: 15. The CDR3 DNA reads TGCAGCGTTGAAGTAGCGGGAGGGCCCGCTCGAGAGAGGGAGACCCAGTACTTC. Protein: CSVEVAGGPARERETQYF.

This clonotype was picked up a small number of times. The junction and the germline gene differ at one end; a read error may be behind it. This sequence joins TRBV7-9 and TRBJ1-2; 9 bases line up with TRBD1. Germline V gene data show CDR1 as SEHNR and CDR2 as FQNEAQ (reference sequence). The CDR3 runs 15 residues. The CDR3 loop reads CASSPSGDRVYDYTF. CDR3 DNA sequence: TGTGCCAGCAGCCCCTCCGGGGACAGGGTTTATGACTACACCTTC.

Only a few counts were recorded for this clonotype. V usage is TRBV4-3 and J usage is TRBJ2-1; tentatively, D is TRBD2 (6 bases). The CDR3 sequence is 14 residues long. Germline CDR1 and CDR2: LGHNA and YSLEER. The V end was cut by 3 bases, the J end by 0 bases, with 6 bases between. The CDR3 protein is CASSQGGSYNEQFF. The CDR3 nucleotides read TGCGCCAGCAGCCAGGGGGGCTCCTACAATGAGCAGTTCTTC.

This clonotype has just a few counts. The chain couples TRBV4-3 to TRBJ1-2; tentative D call: TRBD1 (6 bases). Germline CDR1 reads LGHNA; CDR2 reads YSLEER. Trimming removed 2 bases at V and 6 bases at J, with 16 bases between. CDR3 length: 15 residues. CDR3 residues: CASSQTGRVRDGYTF. The CDR3 coding sequence is TGCGCCAGCAGCCAAACAGGGAGGGTGAGAGATGGCTACACCTTC.

This chain uses TRBV7-3 with TRBJ2-7; possibly TRBD2 for D (7 bases). There are 15 residues in the CDR3. Germline V gene lookup returns CDR1 SGHTA and CDR2 FQGTGA. The V gene lost 1 base and the J gene lost 6 bases, with 16 bases spanning the gap. The CDR3: CASSLMASGGGEQYF. Here the CDR3 DNA reads TGTGCCAGCAGCTTAATGGCTAGCGGAGGGGGCGAGCAGTACTTC.

For this clonotype: This is likely a read error, given that the CDR3 carries no conserved phenylalanine or tryptophan at its end. The DNA is omitted, as the CDR3 cannot be located on it reliably, and the CDR3 follows TCRdb's listing. This chain joins TRBV28 and TRBJ2-1. In germline, CDR1 is MDHEN, CDR2 SYDVKM. The CDR3 is made up of 8 amino acids, end residues included. The CDR3 region is CASRPIRA.